This T cell receptor (beta chain) derives from a study of OX40 agonist ivuxolimab in advanced cancers. For the study in its entirety: The costimulatory receptor OX40 (CD134) was targeted by ivuxolimab, a fully human IgG2 agonistic monoclonal antibody. Intravenous ivuxolimab was administered to patients every 2 weeks at six dose levels: 0.01, 0.1, 0.3, 1.5, 3 and 10 mg/kg. Among the approximately 50 dose-escalation patients, around 19 had hepatocellular carcinoma, 15 or so melanoma, 9 renal cell carcinoma and 9 head and neck cancer. In the dose-escalation cohort, 65% to 85% of patients were male, and the mean age was around 65 years with a range of about 20 to 79. Patients were allowed to have had prior anti-PD-1, anti-PD-L1 or anti-CTLA-4 therapy, and 40% to 45% of the dose-escalation patients had been treated with checkpoint inhibitors. Partial responses occurred in three dose-escalation patients: two with cutaneous melanoma and one with hepatocellular carcinoma. Peripheral TCRbeta sequencing aimed to test whether ivuxolimab altered TCR sequence diversity and caused clonal T-cell expansion. The monotherapy dose-escalation portion (N ≈ 50 patients) of the phase I ivuxolimab trial is reported in the paper.

The CDR3 holds 13 amino acids from the cysteine to the phenylalanine. The DNA shown is the 39-base CDR3, in frame from base 1. The junction carries 10 bases between V and J, which are trimmed by 0 bases and 10 bases respectively. Looking up the germline V gene yields CDR1 MNHEY and CDR2 SVGAGI. For sequencing of the TCRbeta CDR3 region, genomic DNA was extracted from the sorted cells. The immunoSEQ Assay was used for sequencing of TCRbeta CDR3 regions. Not all clones reach the TCRdb copy of this immuneACCESS table, which keeps in-frame sequences only. Checked studies attribute under half of the gap to unresolved V genes and leave the rest unexplained. The sample profile shows tens of thousands of clones; 89% of them were found once. The ten largest clones represent about 11% of the sample. Beyond this particular receptor, the publication reports: Which antigens the clonally expanded peripheral T cells were specific for was not determined. At doses of 0.1 to 3.0 mg/kg, clonal expansion of both CD4+ and CD8+ T cells in blood was seen between baseline and week 6. In partial responders in the 0.1-3.0 mg/kg groups, normalized peripheral clonal expansion was found to be among the lowest, especially among CD8+ T cells. After ivuxolimab, CD8+ T cells had more expanded clones than CD4+ T cells on average. Low levels of normalized T-cell clonal expansion were also seen in some nonresponding patients.

The trial excluded patients who had a history of autoimmune disease or who were on systemic immunosuppression. In every dose cohort, peripheral blood was drawn for TCR sequencing at baseline, cycle 4 day 1, and cycle 7 day 1. Samples came from an open-label, multicenter, first-in-human phase I dose-escalation trial of ivuxolimab. Adults with locally advanced or metastatic head and neck squamous cell, hepatocellular, melanoma or renal cell carcinoma were enrolled in the trial. Before TCR sequencing, CD4+ T cells and CD8+ T cells were sorted from peripheral blood as separate populations. Note on this clone: The antigen it binds to is not known. No qualities accompany the bases; no much larger clone lies one base away.

The sequence derives from an adult with an advanced solid tumor such as melanoma, head and neck, liver or kidney cancer. The sequences come from CD4+ or CD8+ T cells sorted from blood, collected in a trial of the OX40 agonist ivuxolimab. The chain employs TRBV6-5 and TRBJ2-1, with the identity of the D gene unclear. This receptor carries the CDR3 CASSYSAQYEQFF. The DNA reads TGTGCCAGCAGTTACTCTGCACAATACGAGCAGTTCTTC.